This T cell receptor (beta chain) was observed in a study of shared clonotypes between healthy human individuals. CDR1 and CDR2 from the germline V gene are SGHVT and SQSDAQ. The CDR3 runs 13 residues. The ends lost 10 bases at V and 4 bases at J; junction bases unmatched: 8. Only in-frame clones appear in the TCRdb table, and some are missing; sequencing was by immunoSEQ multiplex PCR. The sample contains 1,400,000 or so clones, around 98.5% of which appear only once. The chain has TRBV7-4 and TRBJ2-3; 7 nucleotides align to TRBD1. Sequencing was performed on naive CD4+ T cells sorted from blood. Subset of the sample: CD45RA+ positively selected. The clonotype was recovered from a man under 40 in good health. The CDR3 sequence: CAIRTGASDTQYF. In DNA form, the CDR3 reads TGTGCCATACGGACAGGAGCCTCAGATACGCAGTATTTT.